Listed below are T cell receptor beta chains from one sample, sequenced in a study of lymphopenia after photon versus proton radiotherapy. Clones were sequenced by immunoSEQ multiplex PCR, and TCRdb holds only the in-frame ones, with some missing. The data show under 80,000 clones, around 86% seen once. Specimen: peripheral blood, collected from a patient treated with photon-based radiotherapy. All receptors derive from a man between 35 and 55 years old with gastric cancer. The CDR3 runs from the conserved cysteine through the conserved F or W. A D gene is named only where the DNA matches it firmly. The size entry is marked missing in some rows and otherwise reads once, few, many or a size class.

j_call: TRBJ2-2
v_call: TRBV6-4
d_call: TRBD2
clone_size: medium-sized
cdr3_aa: CASSDSAGGPGELFF
cdr3_nt: TGTGCCAGCAGTGACTCAGCGGGGGGGCCCGGGGAGCTGTTTTTT

j_call: TRBJ1-3
v_call: TRBV5-1
d_call: .
clone_size: .
cdr3_aa: CASSLERDSAIYF
cdr3_nt: TGCGCCAGCAGCTTGGAAAGGGATTCTGCCATATATTTT

j_call: TRBJ1-5
v_call: TRBV5-6
d_call: .
clone_size: .
cdr3_aa: CASSPSGNQPQHF
cdr3_nt: TGTGCCAGCAGCCCTTCAGGGAATCAGCCCCAGCATTTT

j_call: TRBJ2-5
v_call: TRBV10-3
d_call: .
clone_size: .
cdr3_aa: CAISGPEETQYF
cdr3_nt: TGTGCCATCAGTGGACCTGAAGAGACCCAGTACTTC

j_call: TRBJ2-7
v_call: TRBV15
d_call: .
clone_size: .
cdr3_aa: CATSRSNRVRAPYF
cdr3_nt: TGTGCCACCAGCAGATCGAACAGGGTACGGGCTCCGTACTTC

j_call: TRBJ1-5
v_call: TRBV30
d_call: .
clone_size: .
cdr3_aa: CAWSVPGVRGYSNQPQHF
cdr3_nt: TGTGCCTGGAGTGTACCGGGGGTGAGGGGTTATAGCAATCAGCCCCAGCATTTT

j_call: TRBJ1-3
v_call: TRBV5-1
d_call: .
clone_size: .
cdr3_aa: CASSLERWDGSLSGNTIYF
cdr3_nt: TGCGCCAGCAGCTTGGAGCGCTGGGACGGCTCCCTCTCTGGAAACACCATATATTTT

j_call: TRBJ1-2
v_call: TRBV6-1
d_call: TRBD1
clone_size: .
cdr3_aa: CASSALYGQGNYGYTF
cdr3_nt: TGTGCCAGCAGTGCCCTCTACGGACAGGGAAACTATGGCTACACCTTC

j_call: TRBJ2-6
v_call: TRBV7-9
d_call: TRBD2
clone_size: .
cdr3_aa: CASSLAGRGVVSGANVLTF
cdr3_nt: TGTGCCAGCAGCTTAGCCGGGCGGGGGGTTGTCTCTGGGGCCAACGTCCTGACTTTC

j_call: TRBJ1-5
v_call: TRBV19
d_call: .
clone_size: .
cdr3_aa: CASSIASNQPQHF
cdr3_nt: TGTGCCAGTAGTATAGCAAGCAATCAGCCCCAGCATTTT

j_call: TRBJ2-5
v_call: TRBV5-1
d_call: .
clone_size: .
cdr3_aa: CASSSPQGKEETQYF
cdr3_nt: TGCGCCAGCAGCTCCCCGCAGGGCAAGGAGGAGACCCAGTACTTC

j_call: TRBJ2-7
v_call: TRBV5-4
d_call: TRBD2
clone_size: .
cdr3_aa: CASSLQTSGGYEQYF
cdr3_nt: TGTGCCAGCAGCCTCCAGACTAGCGGGGGCTACGAGCAGTACTTC

j_call: TRBJ1-1
v_call: TRBV9
d_call: TRBD1
clone_size: .
cdr3_aa: CASSTPGQDTEAFF
cdr3_nt: TGTGCCAGCAGCACACCGGGACAGGACACTGAAGCTTTCTTT

j_call: TRBJ2-2
v_call: TRBV7-2
d_call: TRBD1
clone_size: .
cdr3_aa: CASSLLSGQGAGAGELFF
cdr3_nt: TGTGCCAGCAGCTTACTATCCGGACAGGGGGCTGGGGCCGGGGAGCTGTTTTTT

j_call: TRBJ1-6
v_call: TRBV7-2
d_call: .
clone_size: .
cdr3_aa: CASSLGPYNSPLHF
cdr3_nt: TGTGCCAGCAGCTTAGGGCCGTATAATTCACCCCTCCACTTT

j_call: TRBJ2-7
v_call: TRBV11-3
d_call: TRBD1
clone_size: .
cdr3_aa: CASSPAGQGSGEQYF
cdr3_nt: TGTGCCAGCAGCCCAGCGGGACAGGGGAGCGGGGAGCAGTACTTC

j_call: TRBJ2-1
v_call: TRBV9
d_call: .
clone_size: few
cdr3_aa: CASSEGDEQFF
cdr3_nt: TGTGCCAGCAGCGAGGGTGATGAGCAGTTCTTC

j_call: TRBJ2-7
v_call: TRBV5-1
d_call: .
clone_size: .
cdr3_aa: CASSLDQYEQYF
cdr3_nt: TGCGCCAGCAGCTTGGACCAATACGAGCAGTACTTC

j_call: TRBJ2-5
v_call: TRBV7-2
d_call: .
clone_size: .
cdr3_aa: CASSSRGQETQYF
cdr3_nt: TGTGCCAGCAGCTCCCGAGGCCAAGAGACCCAGTACTTC

j_call: TRBJ1-5
v_call: TRBV4-3
d_call: TRBD1
clone_size: .
cdr3_aa: CASSQSLGDRVNQPQHF
cdr3_nt: TGCGCCAGCAGCCAGTCACTAGGGGACAGGGTGAATCAGCCCCAGCATTTT

j_call: TRBJ1-5
v_call: TRBV19
d_call: .
clone_size: few
cdr3_aa: CASSSGGGNQPQHF
cdr3_nt: TGTGCCAGTAGTTCTGGAGGCGGCAATCAGCCCCAGCATTTT